This paragraph covers one T cell receptor (beta chain) sequence. Antigen specificity is unknown. Profiled with immunoSEQ multiplex PCR; TCRdb holds only in-frame clones, not every one. This table has 100,000 to 150,000 clones, approximately 92% appearing once. This specimen belongs to a study of cytomegalovirus exposure and HLA in healthy donors. Findings and limits, study-wide: A classifier reportedly called cytomegalovirus status with high sensitivity and specificity. Cytomegalovirus-associated TCR beta chains were listed, numbering roughly 150.

Per germline, CDR1 MNHNY and CDR2 SVGAGI (reference sequence). CDR3 length equals 14 residues. Trimming took 2 bases from V and 2 from J, leaving 8 bases between them. The sample consisted of PBMCs. This TCR was recovered from a woman between 18 and 29 years old in good health and CMV-seronegative. The rearrangement uses TRBV6-6 and TRBJ2-3; D is perhaps TRBD2 (7 bases). This CDR3 is CASSYAGATDTQYF. For the CDR3, the DNA is TGTGCCAGCAGTTACGCGGGGGCCACAGATACGCAGTATTTT.